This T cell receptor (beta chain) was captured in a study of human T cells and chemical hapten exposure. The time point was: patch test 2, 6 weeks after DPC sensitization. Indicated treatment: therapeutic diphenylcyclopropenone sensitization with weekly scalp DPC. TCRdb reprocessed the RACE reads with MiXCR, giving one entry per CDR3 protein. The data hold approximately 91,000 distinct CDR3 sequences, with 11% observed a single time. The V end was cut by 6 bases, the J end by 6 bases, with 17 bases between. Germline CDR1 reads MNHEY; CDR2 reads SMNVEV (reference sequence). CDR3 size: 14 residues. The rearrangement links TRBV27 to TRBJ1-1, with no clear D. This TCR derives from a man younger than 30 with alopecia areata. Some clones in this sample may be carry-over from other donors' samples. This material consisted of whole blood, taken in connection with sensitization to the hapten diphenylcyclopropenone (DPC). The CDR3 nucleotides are TGTGCCAGCAGGGATGCTAGAAAGGTGTCTGAAGCTTTCTTT. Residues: CASRDARKVSEAFF.